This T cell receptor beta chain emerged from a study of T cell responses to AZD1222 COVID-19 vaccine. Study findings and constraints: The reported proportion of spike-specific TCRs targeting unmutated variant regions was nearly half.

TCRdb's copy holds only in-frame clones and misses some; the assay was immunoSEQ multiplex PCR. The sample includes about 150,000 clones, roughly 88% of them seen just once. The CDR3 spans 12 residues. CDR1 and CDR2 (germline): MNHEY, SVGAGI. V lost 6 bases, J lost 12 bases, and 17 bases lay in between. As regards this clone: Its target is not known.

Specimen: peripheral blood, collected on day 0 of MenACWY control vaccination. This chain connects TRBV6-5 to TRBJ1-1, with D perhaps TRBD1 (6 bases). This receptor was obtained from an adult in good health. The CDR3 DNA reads TGTGCCAGCAGGGGGGGCTCCCTCGGGCCTTTCTTT. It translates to CASRGGSLGPFF.